This T cell receptor beta chain originates from a study of CD8 T cells in Susac syndrome. The CDR3 is 15 residues long. Germline CDR1 and CDR2: SEHNR and FQNEAQ (reference sequence). With 5 bases clipped from V and 5 bases from J, the junction kept 6 bases outside the gene matches. After extraction with the RNeasy kit, about 0.45 to 1 ug of the RNA was reverse transcribed using random hexamers. immunoSEQ multiplex PCR amplified TCR beta CDR3 across 54 Vbeta, 13 Jbeta. TCRdb analysed the immunoSEQ multiplex PCR reads with MiXCR anew, one entry per CDR3 protein. The repertoire holds hundreds of thousands of distinct CDR3 sequences, with more than 85% as singletons.

The J gene is TRBJ1-6, the V gene TRBV7-9, with 7 bases fitting TRBD1. The source material was CD4+ T cells from PBMCs. This sequence was found in a human donor with multiple sclerosis. CDR3 amino acids: CASSPQGHNNSPLHF. CDR3 in DNA: TGTGCCAGCAGCCCACAGGGGCACAATAATTCACCCCTCCACTTT.